This T cell receptor (beta chain) was recovered during a study of PD-L1 blockade in urothelial cancer. The study's findings and limits: Improved survival was predicted by pretreatment blood TCR clonality below the median.

Time point indicated: peripheral blood 6 weeks after treatment start. Profiling relied on immunoSEQ multiplex PCR, and the TCRdb table lists in-frame clones only, not all of them. This sample has tens of thousands of clones, with about nine tenths found just once. Notes on this clone: Antigen unknown.

Germline CDR1 reads SGHRS; CDR2 reads YFSETQ. CDR3 size: 16 residues. Trimming cost V 5 bases and J 3 bases; bases outside gene matches: 11. The clonotype was recovered from a man aged 60 to 69 with urothelial cancer. Source: PBMCs, taken around atezolizumab (anti-PD-L1) treatment. The chain links TRBV5-1 to TRBJ2-7; TRBD2 agrees at 10 bases. The CDR3 loop reads CASRPSGRGRFYEQYF. Here the CDR3 DNA reads TGCGCCAGCAGACCGAGCGGGAGGGGGCGGTTCTACGAGCAGTACTTC.